This TCR beta chain is drawn from a study of PD-L1 blockade in urothelial cancer. With regard to this clone: The antigen remains undetermined.

This CDR3 comprises 14 residues. J lost 1 base, V lost 10 bases, and 7 bases had no gene match. Germline-derived CDR1 and CDR2 are SNHLY and FYNNEI. Spike-ins of synthetic TCR analog templates went into each PCR. Data came from immunoSEQ multiplex PCR; TCRdb stores just in-frame clones and leaves some out. The repertoire includes 95,000 to 100,000 clones, around 86% of them detected once, and about 2% sits in the top ten. Study-wide points: More expansion of tumor-associated blood clones, seen at 3 weeks, marked durable-benefit patients.

As for time point: pretreatment peripheral blood. The sample consisted of PBMCs, taken around atezolizumab (anti-PD-L1) treatment. This TCR came from a man aged 60 to 69 with urothelial cancer. The chain combines TRBV2 with TRBJ1-5; 7 bases align to TRBD1. The CDR3 sequence is CATTGTASNQPQHF. In nucleotides, the CDR3 is TGTGCCACAACCGGGACAGCAAGCAATCAGCCCCAGCATTTT.